These T cell receptor beta chains were read from a single sample in a study of shared clonotypes between healthy human individuals. Sequencing used immunoSEQ multiplex PCR; TCRdb keeps in-frame clones, though not all of them. This table holds some 580,000 clones, about 97% found once. The sequencing sample was made of naive CD4+ T cells sorted from blood. Receptors were obtained from a woman in her 30s in good health. Both conserved end residues are part of each CDR3. The D gene is left open where the match is weak.

V	J	D	CDR3
TRBV18	TRBJ1-5	NA	CASSPRRDLQPQHF
TRBV7-2	TRBJ2-3	NA	CASSFYSDTQYF
TRBV28	TRBJ2-1	TRBD2	CASTGTSGLNEQFF
TRBV18	TRBJ2-3	NA	CASSPVRSTDTQYF
TRBV2	TRBJ1-6	NA	CASSELGSQSPLHF
TRBV5-6	TRBJ1-1	TRBD1	CASSRRGTYEAFF
TRBV6-5	TRBJ1-1	NA	CASSVQVHTEAFF
TRBV5-5	TRBJ1-2	TRBD1	CASTQDRFGGYTF
TRBV5-1	TRBJ2-7	NA	CASSPGRTGPFYEQYF
TRBV5-6	TRBJ2-2	TRBD2	CASSHSGVNTGELFF
TRBV29-1	TRBJ1-2	TRBD1	CSVDDQGDGYTF
TRBV6-6	TRBJ2-3	TRBD2	CASSSRTSGSTDTQYF
TRBV28	TRBJ1-2	TRBD1	CASTRQGPRLNYGYTF
TRBV27	TRBJ1-5	NA	CASSPLGRDDQPQHF
TRBV28	TRBJ1-3	TRBD1	CASSLDRAVGNTIYF
TRBV6-4	TRBJ2-3	NA	CASSDSAGLNTDTQYF
TRBV11-2	TRBJ2-7	NA	CASSPPPHVTGAYHEQYF